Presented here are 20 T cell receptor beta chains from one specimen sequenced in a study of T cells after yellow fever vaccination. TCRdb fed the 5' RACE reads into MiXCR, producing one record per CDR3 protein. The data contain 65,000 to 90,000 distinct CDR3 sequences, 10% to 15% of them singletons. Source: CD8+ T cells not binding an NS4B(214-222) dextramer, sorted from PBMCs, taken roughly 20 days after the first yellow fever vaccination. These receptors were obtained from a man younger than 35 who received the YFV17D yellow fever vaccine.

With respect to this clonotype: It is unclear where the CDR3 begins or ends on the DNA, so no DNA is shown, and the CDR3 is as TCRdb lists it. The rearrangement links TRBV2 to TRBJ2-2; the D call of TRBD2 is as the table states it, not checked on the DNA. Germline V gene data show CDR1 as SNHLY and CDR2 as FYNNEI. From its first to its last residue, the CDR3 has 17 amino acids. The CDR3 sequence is CASSRTSGANTGELFFF.

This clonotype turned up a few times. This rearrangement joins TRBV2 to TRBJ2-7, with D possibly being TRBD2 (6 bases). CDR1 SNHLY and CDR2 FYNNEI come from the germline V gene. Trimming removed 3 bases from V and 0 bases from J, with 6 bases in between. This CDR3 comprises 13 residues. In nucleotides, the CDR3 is TGTGCCAGCAGTGAGGGGGGCTCCTACGAGCAGTACGTC. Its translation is CASSEGGSYEQYV.

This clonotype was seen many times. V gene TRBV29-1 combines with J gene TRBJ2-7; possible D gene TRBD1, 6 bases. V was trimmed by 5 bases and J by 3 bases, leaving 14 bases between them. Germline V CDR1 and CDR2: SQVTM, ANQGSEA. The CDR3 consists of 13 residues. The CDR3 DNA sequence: TGCAGCGTTCGAGCAGGGGATAGCTACGAGCAGTACTTC. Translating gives CSVRAGDSYEQYF.

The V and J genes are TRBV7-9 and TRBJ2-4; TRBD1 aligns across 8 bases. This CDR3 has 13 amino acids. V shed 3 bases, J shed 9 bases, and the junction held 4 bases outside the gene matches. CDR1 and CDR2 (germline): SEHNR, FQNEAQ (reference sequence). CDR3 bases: TGTGCCAGCAGCTTTCCAGGGGGCGTCATTCAGTACTTC. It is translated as CASSFPGGVIQYF. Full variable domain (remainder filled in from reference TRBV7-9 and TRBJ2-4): DTGVSQNPRHKITKRGQNVTFRCDPISEHNRLYWYRQTLGQGPEFLTYFQNEAQLEKSRLLSDRFSAERPKGSFSTLEIQRTEQGDSAMYLCASSFPGGVIQYFGAGTRLSVL.

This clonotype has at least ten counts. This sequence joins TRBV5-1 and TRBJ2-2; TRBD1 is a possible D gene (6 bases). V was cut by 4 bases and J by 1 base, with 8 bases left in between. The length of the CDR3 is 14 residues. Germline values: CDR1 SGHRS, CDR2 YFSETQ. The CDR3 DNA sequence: TGCGCCAGCAGCCTGACAGGGAACACCGGGGAGCTGTTTTTT. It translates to CASSLTGNTGELFF.

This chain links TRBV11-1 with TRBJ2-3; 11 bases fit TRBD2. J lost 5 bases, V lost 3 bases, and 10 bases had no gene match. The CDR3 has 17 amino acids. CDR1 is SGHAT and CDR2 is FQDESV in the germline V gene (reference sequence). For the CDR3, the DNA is TGTGCCAGCAGCTTCGCTAGACTAGCGGGGTCGGTAGATACGCAGTATTTT. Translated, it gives CASSFARLAGSVDTQYF. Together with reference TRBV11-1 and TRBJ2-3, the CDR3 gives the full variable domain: EAEVAQSPRYKITEKSQAVAFWCDPISGHATLYWYRQILGQGPELLVQFQDESVVDDSQLPKDRFSAERLKGVDSTLKIQPAELGDSAMYLCASSFARLAGSVDTQYFGPGTRLTVL.

The CDR3 DNA follows: TGTGCCAGCAGCGCCGGGACACCCGTCGAGCAGTACTTC. Protein: CASSAGTPVEQYF. The genes are TRBV12-3 or TRBV12-4 and TRBJ2-7; possible D gene TRBD1, 6 bases. The CDR3 runs to 13 residues. The V end was cut by 6 bases, the J end by 6 bases, with 15 bases between.

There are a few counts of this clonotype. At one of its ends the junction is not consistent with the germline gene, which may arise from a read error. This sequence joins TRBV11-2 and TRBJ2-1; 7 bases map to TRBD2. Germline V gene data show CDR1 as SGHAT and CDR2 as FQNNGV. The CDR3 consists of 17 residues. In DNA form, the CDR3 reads TGTGCCAGCAGCCTAGAGCGGGGCCCCAGCTCCTACAATGAGCAGTTCTTC. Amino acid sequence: CASSLERGPSSYNEQFF.

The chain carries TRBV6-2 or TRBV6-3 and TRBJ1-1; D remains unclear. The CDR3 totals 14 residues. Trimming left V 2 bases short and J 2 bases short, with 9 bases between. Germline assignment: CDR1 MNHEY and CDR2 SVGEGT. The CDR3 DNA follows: TGTGCCAGCAGTTACACCAGACAAAACACTGAAGCTTTCTTT. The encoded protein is CASSYTRQNTEAFF.

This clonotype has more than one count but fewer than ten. CDR3 region: CASSYKRTGWAEKLFF. The DNA of the CDR3 is TGTGCCAGCAGTTACAAGCGGACAGGGTGGGCTGAAAAACTGTTTTTT. The chain joins TRBV6-5 to TRBJ1-4; 8 bases are shared with TRBD1. CDR1 is MNHEY and CDR2 is SVGAGI in the germline V gene. Trimming removed 2 bases from V and 7 bases from J; junction bases left unmatched: 9. The CDR3 length is 16 residues.

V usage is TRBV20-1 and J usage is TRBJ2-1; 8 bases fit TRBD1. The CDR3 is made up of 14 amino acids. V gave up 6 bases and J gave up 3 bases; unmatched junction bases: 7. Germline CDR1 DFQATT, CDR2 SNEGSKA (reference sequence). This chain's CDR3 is CSAPPGQDYNEQFF. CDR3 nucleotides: TGCAGTGCCCCCCCGGGACAGGACTACAATGAGCAGTTCTTC.

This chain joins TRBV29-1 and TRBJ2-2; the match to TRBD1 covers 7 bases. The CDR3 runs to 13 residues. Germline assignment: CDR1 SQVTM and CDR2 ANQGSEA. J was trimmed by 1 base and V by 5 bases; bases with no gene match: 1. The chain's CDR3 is CSVRTGNTGELFF. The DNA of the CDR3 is TGCAGCGTTCGGACAGGGAACACCGGGGAGCTGTTTTTT.

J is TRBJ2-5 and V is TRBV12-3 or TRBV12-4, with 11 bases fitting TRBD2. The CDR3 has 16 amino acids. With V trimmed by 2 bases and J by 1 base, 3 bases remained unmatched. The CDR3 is CASSLPLAGGQETQYF. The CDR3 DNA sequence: TGTGCCAGCAGTTTACCCCTAGCGGGGGGCCAAGAGACCCAGTACTTC.

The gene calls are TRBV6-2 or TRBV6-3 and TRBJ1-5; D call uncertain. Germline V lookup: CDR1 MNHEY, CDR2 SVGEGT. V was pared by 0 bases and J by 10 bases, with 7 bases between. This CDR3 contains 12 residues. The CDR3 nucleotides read TGTGCCAGCAGTTACTCTGCTCTACCCCAGCATTTT. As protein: CASSYSALPQHF.

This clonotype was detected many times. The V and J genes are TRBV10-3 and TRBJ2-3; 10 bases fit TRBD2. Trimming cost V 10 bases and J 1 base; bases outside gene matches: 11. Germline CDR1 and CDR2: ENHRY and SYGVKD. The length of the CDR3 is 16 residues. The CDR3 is CATRASSGGRTDTQYF. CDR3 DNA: TGTGCCACGCGCGCCTCTAGCGGGGGTCGCACAGATACGCAGTATTTT.

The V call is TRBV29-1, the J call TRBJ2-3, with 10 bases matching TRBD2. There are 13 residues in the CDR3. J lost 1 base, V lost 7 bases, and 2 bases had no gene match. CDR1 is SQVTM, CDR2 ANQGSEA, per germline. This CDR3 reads CSALAGGTDTQYF. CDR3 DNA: TGCAGCGCGCTAGCGGGGGGCACAGATACGCAGTATTTT.

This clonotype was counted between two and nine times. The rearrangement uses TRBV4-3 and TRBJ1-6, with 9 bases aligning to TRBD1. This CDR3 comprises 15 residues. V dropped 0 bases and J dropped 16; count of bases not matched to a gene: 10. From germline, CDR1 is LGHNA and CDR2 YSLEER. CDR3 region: CASSQDIGDREYLHF. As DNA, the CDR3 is TGCGCCAGCAGCCAAGATATAGGGGACAGGGAATATCTCCACTTT.

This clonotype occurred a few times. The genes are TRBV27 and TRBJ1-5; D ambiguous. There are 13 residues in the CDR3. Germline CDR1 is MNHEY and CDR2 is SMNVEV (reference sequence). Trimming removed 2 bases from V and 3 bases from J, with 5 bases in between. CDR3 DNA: TGTGCCAGCAGTTTAGCCGACAATCAGCCCCAGCATTTT. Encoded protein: CASSLADNQPQHF.

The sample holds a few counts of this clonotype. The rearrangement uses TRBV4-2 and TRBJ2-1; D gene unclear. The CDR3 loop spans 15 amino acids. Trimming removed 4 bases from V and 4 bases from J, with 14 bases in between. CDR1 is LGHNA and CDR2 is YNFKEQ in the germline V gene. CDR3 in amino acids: CASSPSDLLYNEQFF. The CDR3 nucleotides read TGTGCCAGCAGCCCAAGCGACCTCTTGTACAATGAGCAGTTCTTC.

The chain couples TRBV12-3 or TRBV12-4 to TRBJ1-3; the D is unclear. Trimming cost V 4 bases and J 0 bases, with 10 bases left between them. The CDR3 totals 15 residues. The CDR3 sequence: CASSSRTLSGNTIYF. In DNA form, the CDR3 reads TGTGCCAGCAGTTCGCGGACCCTCTCTGGAAACACCATATATTTT.